This TCR beta chain was sequenced in a study of immune evolution from preneoplasia to lung adenocarcinoma (dated by TCRdb to the early 2020s). General notes on the study: HLA loss of heterozygosity was found in less than 8% of AIS, under 18% of MIA and roughly 33% of ADC lesions, and in no AAH lesions. The study combined immune gene expression, TCR sequencing and multiplex immunofluorescence to profile immune contexture across lung adenocarcinoma precursors and invasive adenocarcinoma. Resected precursor lesions (AAH, AIS, MIA) and invasive adenocarcinomas were compared with paired morphologically normal lung tissue. The sample size depended on which specimens were available, not on a prior power calculation. The immune data were integrated with whole exome sequencing and methylation data from the same cohort of nodules. In total, the cohort included roughly 49 patients with pulmonary nodules, all of whom underwent surgical resection. A total of over 50 patients contributed TCR sequencing data. The study reported that 100 to 120 samples were used for TCR sequencing. Class I HLA alleles were inferred from exome data with POLYSOLVER, and allele-specific HLA loss was detected with LOHHLA. General study outcomes and caveats: The highest T cell clonality was observed in KRAS-mutant nodules compared with EGFR-mutant or double wild-type lesions. Because all patients came from Japan and China, whether the findings apply to Western populations was uncertain. Clonality was highest in normal lung, while later-stage lesions appeared to show lower clonality but higher T cell density and diversity. The findings rested on association rather than direct causation, and larger cohorts with long-term follow-up and longitudinal biopsies were considered necessary. The highest top T cell clone frequencies were observed in normal lung, and a progressive decrease in top T cell clone frequencies appeared to occur from AAH through AIS, MIA and invasive adenocarcinoma.

Concerning this clone itself: Its recognized antigen is unknown. Per-base quality was not reported, and no clone a single base away is much larger than it.

Ends trimmed: V by 7 bases, J by 4 bases; bases unmatched to a gene: 17. Sequences SNHLY (CDR1) and FYNNEI (CDR2) are obtained from the germline V gene. From its cysteine to its phenylalanine, the CDR3 spans 19 amino acids. Only the CDR3 region is kept as DNA, spanning 57 bases read in frame from base 1. Between about 2014 and 2017, the patients underwent resection in either Japan or China. Two lung cancer pathologists independently reviewed H&E slides to confirm the histologic diagnosis of every case. For nucleic acid extraction, premalignant or tumor cells were enriched by macro-dissection following pathologic assessment. DNA was isolated from FFPE tissue using the AllPrep DNA/RNA FFPE Kit. Using the immunoSEQ hsTCRbeta Kit, TCR beta CDR3 regions were sequenced from DNA. The study's own analysis went as follows. TCR sequencing data were analysed with the ImmunoSEQ Analyzer. T cell clonality was defined as 1 minus Pielou's evenness, as computed on productive rearrangements. The inverse Simpson index, applied to productive templates, was used to measure T cell diversity. T cell density was expressed as TCR beta template counts normalized to usable DNA, with usable DNA estimated by amplifying and sequencing housekeeping genes. Two-sided Kruskal-Wallis tests were used to compare TCR metrics between histologic stages. Not all clones reach the TCRdb copy of this immuneACCESS table, which keeps in-frame sequences only. Checked studies attribute under half of the gap to unresolved V genes and leave the rest unexplained. V and J calls and clone size are copied from that table; D and trimming were computed from the DNA. Recorded for this sample are several thousand clones; around four fifths of them occurred a single time. The ten largest clones add up to around a tenth of the sample.

Sequenced sample: FFPE minimally invasive lung adenocarcinoma tissue. Read against the paper, the sample's cell subset or site label means: micro-invasive lung adenocarcinoma (MIA). The clonotype comes from a donor at least 70 years old with lung adenocarcinoma. The chain is made from TRBV2 and TRBJ2-5, with 14 bases in between that match TRBD2. The nucleotides read TGTGCCAGCACCCCAAGGGGACTAGCGGGAGCAGGCGGTGGAGAGACCCAGTACTTC. Its protein reads: CASTPRGLAGAGGGETQYF.